A single TCR beta chain is shown here with its context. Its matching antigen is unknown. The data belong to a study of identifying expanded T cells in peripheral blood. In germline, CDR1 is SGHRS, CDR2 YFSETQ. CDR3 length equals 21 residues. J lost 1 base, V lost 0 bases, and 19 bases had no gene match. Using immunoSEQ multiplex PCR, the repertoire was profiled, and TCRdb retains in-frame clones only, with some absent. The sample holds about 58,000 clones, around 90% seen once. No infections or other immune events were documented during collection. Study results and limitations: Across healthy donors, higher total template counts meant significantly greater approximately two-week count variance. Approximately 1.1 clones differed between technical replicates, versus around 15 and 18 over time.

This chain joins TRBV5-1 and TRBJ1-2; 9 bases are shared with TRBD1. The clonotype originates from a person aged 18 to 75 in good health. Sequenced sample: blood. The CDR3 sequence: CASSLDFSGQGIYSRNYGYTF. The CDR3 DNA follows: TGCGCCAGCAGCTTGGATTTTTCGGGACAGGGAATATACTCCCGTAACTATGGCTACACCTTC. The complete variable domain, with remaining parts taken from reference TRBV5-1 and TRBJ1-2, reads KAGVTQTPRYLIKTRGQQVTLSCSPISGHRSVSWYQQTPGQGLQFLFEYFSETQRNKGNFPGRFSGRQFSNSRSEMNVSTLELGDSALYLCASSLDFSGQGIYSRNYGYTFGSGTRLTVV.